A selection of T cell receptor beta chains follows, all from one sample in a study of cytomegalovirus exposure and HLA in healthy donors. Sequenced by immunoSEQ multiplex PCR; TCRdb stores in-frame clones only, minus some. The sample has approximately 220,000 clones; about 79% are singletons. What was sequenced was PBMCs. These receptors were taken from a man aged 18 to 30 in good health and CMV-seronegative. Each CDR3 is given with its conserved first and last residue. D genes are given only for firm matches. Only some rows state a clone size, as once, few, many or a class for expanded clones.

V gene: TRBV19; clone size: NA; D gene: TRBD2; CDR3 length: 16; J gene: TRBJ2-5; CDR3 protein: CASSIDHTSGGETQYF; CDR3 DNA: TGTGCCAGTAGTATAGATCATACTAGCGGGGGAGAGACCCAGTACTTC
V gene: TRBV27; clone size: NA; D gene: TRBD1; CDR3 length: 14; J gene: TRBJ2-7; CDR3 protein: CASSQGQGVYEQYF; CDR3 DNA: TGTGCCAGCAGTCAAGGACAGGGGGTCTACGAGCAGTACTTC
V gene: TRBV9; clone size: NA; D gene: NA; CDR3 length: 16; J gene: TRBJ1-4; CDR3 protein: CASSVAMGGTNEKLFF; CDR3 DNA: TGTGCCAGCAGCGTAGCTATGGGGGGAACTAATGAAAAACTGTTTTTT
V gene: TRBV7-2; clone size: NA; D gene: TRBD2; CDR3 length: 16; J gene: TRBJ2-2; CDR3 protein: CASSPGTSGSIGELFF; CDR3 DNA: TGTGCCAGCAGCCCGGGGACTAGCGGGAGTATCGGGGAGCTGTTTTTT
V gene: TRBV15; clone size: NA; D gene: TRBD1; CDR3 length: 16; J gene: TRBJ2-7; CDR3 protein: CATSREKPGQIYEQYF; CDR3 DNA: TGTGCCACCAGCAGAGAGAAACCGGGACAGATCTACGAGCAGTACTTC
V gene: TRBV20-1; clone size: NA; D gene: NA; CDR3 length: 11; J gene: TRBJ2-1; CDR3 protein: CSAVIDNEQFF; CDR3 DNA: TGCAGTGCTGTAATAGACAATGAGCAGTTCTTC
V gene: TRBV7-2; clone size: NA; D gene: TRBD1; CDR3 length: 15; J gene: TRBJ2-5; CDR3 protein: CASSSRDRGQETQYF; CDR3 DNA: TGTGCCAGCAGCTCCCGGGACAGGGGACAAGAGACCCAGTACTTC
V gene: TRBV10-3; clone size: NA; D gene: TRBD2; CDR3 length: 17; J gene: TRBJ2-5; CDR3 protein: CAISEGTSGGFQETQYF; CDR3 DNA: TGTGCCATCAGTGAAGGGACTAGCGGGGGGTTCCAAGAGACCCAGTACTTC
V gene: TRBV6-1; clone size: NA; D gene: NA; CDR3 length: 14; J gene: TRBJ1-2; CDR3 protein: CASNERGAGYGYTF; CDR3 DNA: TGTGCCAGCAACGAAAGGGGCGCGGGATATGGCTACACCTTC
V gene: TRBV11-2; clone size: NA; D gene: NA; CDR3 length: 16; J gene: TRBJ2-3; CDR3 protein: CASSPYRQGSTDTQYF; CDR3 DNA: TGTGCCAGCAGCCCATATAGGCAGGGTAGCACAGATACGCAGTATTTT
V gene: TRBV7-2; clone size: few; D gene: TRBD1; CDR3 length: 16; J gene: TRBJ1-5; CDR3 protein: CASSLRDSTPGQPQHF; CDR3 DNA: TGTGCCAGCAGCCTCCGGGACAGTACACCAGGGCAGCCCCAGCATTTT
V gene: TRBV18; clone size: once; D gene: TRBD1; CDR3 length: 13; J gene: TRBJ1-2; CDR3 protein: CASSPEGAYGYTF; CDR3 DNA: TGTGCCAGCTCGCCCGAGGGGGCCTATGGCTACACCTTC
V gene: TRBV4-1; clone size: NA; D gene: NA; CDR3 length: 16; J gene: TRBJ2-1; CDR3 protein: CASSQDGGASYNEQFF; CDR3 DNA: TGCGCCAGCAGCCAAGATGGAGGGGCATCCTACAATGAGCAGTTCTTC
V gene: TRBV6-1; clone size: once; D gene: NA; CDR3 length: 14; J gene: TRBJ2-7; CDR3 protein: CASSRGCTGYEQYF; CDR3 DNA: TGTGCCAGCAGTAGAGGGTGTACGGGGTACGAGCAGTACTTC
V gene: TRBV5-6; clone size: few; D gene: NA; CDR3 length: 15; J gene: TRBJ1-4; CDR3 protein: CASSTAAGDVEKLFF; CDR3 DNA: TGTGCCAGCAGCACCGCTGCAGGGGATGTGGAAAAACTGTTTTTT
V gene: TRBV27; clone size: NA; D gene: TRBD1; CDR3 length: 14; J gene: TRBJ2-7; CDR3 protein: CASRPGQGPYEQYF; CDR3 DNA: TGTGCCAGCAGACCGGGACAGGGTCCCTACGAGCAGTACTTC
V gene: TRBV6-5; clone size: NA; D gene: TRBD2; CDR3 length: 13; J gene: TRBJ2-1; CDR3 protein: CATGGTAYNEQFF; CDR3 DNA: TGTGCCACGGGGGGGACGGCCTACAATGAGCAGTTCTTC
V gene: TRBV19; clone size: NA; D gene: NA; CDR3 length: 12; J gene: TRBJ2-7; CDR3 protein: CATRGINYEQYF; CDR3 DNA: TGTGCCACCCGGGGGATTAACTACGAGCAGTACTTC
V gene: TRBV9; clone size: NA; D gene: TRBD1; CDR3 length: 14; J gene: TRBJ1-1; CDR3 protein: CASSVSDRVTEAFF; CDR3 DNA: TGTGCCAGCAGCGTTTCCGACAGGGTCACTGAAGCTTTCTTT
V gene: TRBV7-2; clone size: NA; D gene: TRBD2; CDR3 length: 16; J gene: TRBJ2-3; CDR3 protein: CASSSPTSGLVDTQYF; CDR3 DNA: TGTGCCAGCAGCTCCCCGACTAGCGGTCTCGTAGATACGCAGTATTTT
V gene: TRBV30; clone size: NA; D gene: NA; CDR3 length: 12; J gene: TRBJ1-3; CDR3 protein: CAWDRIANTIYF; CDR3 DNA: TGTGCCTGGGACAGGATCGCGAACACCATATATTTT
V gene: TRBV7-8; clone size: NA; D gene: TRBD2; CDR3 length: 16; J gene: TRBJ2-7; CDR3 protein: CASSQLLAGVSYEQYF; CDR3 DNA: TGTGCCAGCAGCCAACTACTAGCGGGAGTTAGCTACGAGCAGTACTTC
V gene: TRBV18; clone size: NA; D gene: NA; CDR3 length: 14; J gene: TRBJ2-7; CDR3 protein: CASSPPNRAYEQYF; CDR3 DNA: TGTGCCAGCTCACCACCCAACAGGGCCTACGAGCAGTACTTC
V gene: TRBV9; clone size: NA; D gene: TRBD2; CDR3 length: 15; J gene: TRBJ2-5; CDR3 protein: CASSVAGGARETQYF; CDR3 DNA: TGTGCCAGCAGCGTAGCCGGGGGGGCCAGGGAGACCCAGTACTTC
V gene: TRBV6-5; clone size: few; D gene: TRBD1; CDR3 length: 15; J gene: TRBJ1-2; CDR3 protein: CASRQGQLYNYGYTF; CDR3 DNA: TGTGCCAGCAGACAGGGGCAGCTTTATAACTATGGCTACACCTTC
V gene: TRBV29-1; clone size: NA; D gene: NA; CDR3 length: 14; J gene: TRBJ2-7; CDR3 protein: CSVDRGSEGYEQYF; CDR3 DNA: TGCAGCGTTGATAGGGGATCCGAAGGCTACGAGCAGTACTTC
V gene: TRBV28; clone size: NA; D gene: TRBD2; CDR3 length: 15; J gene: TRBJ2-7; CDR3 protein: CASSLSGGSSYEQYF; CDR3 DNA: TGTGCCAGCAGCTTGTCGGGAGGTTCCTCCTACGAGCAGTACTTC
V gene: TRBV28; clone size: once; D gene: TRBD1; CDR3 length: 16; J gene: TRBJ1-2; CDR3 protein: CASSSRTGGSDYGYTF; CDR3 DNA: TGTGCCAGCAGTTCCCGGACAGGTGGGTCTGACTATGGCTACACCTTC
V gene: TRBV11-3; clone size: NA; D gene: NA; CDR3 length: 16; J gene: TRBJ1-1; CDR3 protein: CASSLARGQLNTEAFF; CDR3 DNA: TGTGCCAGCAGCTTAGCCCGTGGACAGCTGAACACTGAAGCTTTCTTT
V gene: TRBV2; clone size: NA; D gene: TRBD1; CDR3 length: 13; J gene: TRBJ2-5; CDR3 protein: CASIPGQYETQYF; CDR3 DNA: TGTGCCAGCATCCCGGGACAGTACGAGACCCAGTACTTC
V gene: TRBV27; clone size: few; D gene: NA; CDR3 length: 11; J gene: TRBJ2-1; CDR3 protein: CASSRGNEQFF; CDR3 DNA: TGTGCCAGCTCCAGGGGCAATGAGCAGTTCTTC
V gene: TRBV19; clone size: once; D gene: TRBD1; CDR3 length: 16; J gene: TRBJ2-7; CDR3 protein: CASSIEWTGESYEQYF; CDR3 DNA: TGTGCCAGTAGTATAGAATGGACAGGGGAGAGCTACGAGCAGTACTTC
V gene: TRBV18; clone size: NA; D gene: NA; CDR3 length: 12; J gene: TRBJ2-1; CDR3 protein: CASSITGYEQFF; CDR3 DNA: TGTGCCAGCTCCATTACAGGGTATGAGCAGTTCTTC
V gene: TRBV4-3; clone size: NA; D gene: NA; CDR3 length: 17; J gene: TRBJ2-6; CDR3 protein: CASSQDPGVGGANVLTF; CDR3 DNA: TGCGCCAGCAGCCAAGACCCGGGAGTAGGTGGGGCCAACGTCCTGACTTTC
V gene: TRBV18; clone size: NA; D gene: NA; CDR3 length: 12; J gene: TRBJ2-1; CDR3 protein: CASSPLGGEQFF; CDR3 DNA: TGTGCCAGCTCACCATTAGGAGGAGAGCAGTTCTTC